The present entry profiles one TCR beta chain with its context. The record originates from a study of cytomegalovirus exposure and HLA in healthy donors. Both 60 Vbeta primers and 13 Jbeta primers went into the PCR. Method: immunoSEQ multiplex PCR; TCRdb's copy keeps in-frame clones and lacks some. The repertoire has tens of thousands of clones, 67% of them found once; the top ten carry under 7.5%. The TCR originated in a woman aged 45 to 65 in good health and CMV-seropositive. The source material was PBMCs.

The CDR3 sequence is CASSVLAGGPGEQFF. The DNA for the CDR3 is TGTGCCAGCAGCGTACTAGCGGGGGGGCCGGGTGAGCAGTTCTTC. The chain links TRBV9 to TRBJ2-1; 12 nucleotides agree with TRBD2. In germline, CDR1 is SGDLS, CDR2 YYNGEE. J was trimmed by 9 bases and V by 1 base; bases with no gene match: 5. This CDR3 is 15 amino acids long.